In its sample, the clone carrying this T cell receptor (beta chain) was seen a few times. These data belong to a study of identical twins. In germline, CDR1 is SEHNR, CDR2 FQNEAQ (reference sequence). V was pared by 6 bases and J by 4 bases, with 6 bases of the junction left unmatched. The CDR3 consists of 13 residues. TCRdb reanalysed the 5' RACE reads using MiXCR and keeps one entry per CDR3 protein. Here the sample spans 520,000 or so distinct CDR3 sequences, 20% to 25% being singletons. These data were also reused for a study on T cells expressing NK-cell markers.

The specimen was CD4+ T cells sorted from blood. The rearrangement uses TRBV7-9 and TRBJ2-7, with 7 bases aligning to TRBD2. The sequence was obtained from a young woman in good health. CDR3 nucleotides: TGTGCCAGCAGTTCGGGAGGCGGTTACGAGCAGTACTTC. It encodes CASSSGGGYEQYF.